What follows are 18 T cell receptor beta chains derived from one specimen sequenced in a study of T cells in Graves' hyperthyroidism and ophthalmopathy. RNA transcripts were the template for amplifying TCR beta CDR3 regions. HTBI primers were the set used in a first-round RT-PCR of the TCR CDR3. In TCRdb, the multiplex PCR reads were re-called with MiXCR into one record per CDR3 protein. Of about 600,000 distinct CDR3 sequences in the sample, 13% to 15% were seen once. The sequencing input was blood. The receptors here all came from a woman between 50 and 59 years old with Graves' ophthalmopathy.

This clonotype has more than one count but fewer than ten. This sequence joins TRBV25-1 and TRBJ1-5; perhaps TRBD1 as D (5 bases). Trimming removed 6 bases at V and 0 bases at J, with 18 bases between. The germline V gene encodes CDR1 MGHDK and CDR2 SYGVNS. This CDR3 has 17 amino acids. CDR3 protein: CASSQRGGAYSNQPQHF. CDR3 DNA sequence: TGTGCCAGCAGCCAAAGAGGAGGGGCCTATAGCAATCAGCCCCAGCATTTT.

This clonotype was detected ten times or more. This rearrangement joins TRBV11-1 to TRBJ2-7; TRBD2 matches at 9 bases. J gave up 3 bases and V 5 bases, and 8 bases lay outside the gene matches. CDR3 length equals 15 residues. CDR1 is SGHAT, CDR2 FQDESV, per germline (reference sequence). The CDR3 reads CASSNSGRSGYEQYF. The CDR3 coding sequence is TGTGCCAGCAGCAATAGCGGGAGAAGCGGCTACGAGCAGTACTTC.

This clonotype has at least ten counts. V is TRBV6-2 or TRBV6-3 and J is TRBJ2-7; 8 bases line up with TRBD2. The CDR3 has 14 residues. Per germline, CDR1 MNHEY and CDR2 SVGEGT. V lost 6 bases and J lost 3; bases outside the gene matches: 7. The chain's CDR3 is CASSRLARVYEQYF. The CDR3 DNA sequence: TGTGCCAGCAGCAGACTAGCGAGGGTCTACGAGCAGTACTTC.

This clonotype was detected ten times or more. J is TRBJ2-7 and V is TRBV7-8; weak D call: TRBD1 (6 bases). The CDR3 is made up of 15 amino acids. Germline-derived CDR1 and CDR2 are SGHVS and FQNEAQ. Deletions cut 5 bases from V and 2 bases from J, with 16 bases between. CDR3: CASSLGQIRTYEQYF. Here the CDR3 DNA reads TGTGCCAGCAGCCTCGGACAGATCAGGACCTACGAGCAGTACTTC.

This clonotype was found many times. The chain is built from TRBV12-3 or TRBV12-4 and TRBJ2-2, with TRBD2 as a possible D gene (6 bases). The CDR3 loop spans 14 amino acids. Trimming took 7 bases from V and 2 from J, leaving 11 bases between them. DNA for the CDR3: TGTGCCAGCAAAGGACTAATTAACACCGGGGAGCTGTTTTTT. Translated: CASKGLINTGELFF.

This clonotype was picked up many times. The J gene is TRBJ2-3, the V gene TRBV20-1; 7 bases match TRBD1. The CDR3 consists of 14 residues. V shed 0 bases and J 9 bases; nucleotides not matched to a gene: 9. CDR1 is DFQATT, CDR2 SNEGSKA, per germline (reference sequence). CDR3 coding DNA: TGCAGTGCTAGAGATCTTGGACAGGCGGAAACGCAGTATTTT. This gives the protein CSARDLGQAETQYF.

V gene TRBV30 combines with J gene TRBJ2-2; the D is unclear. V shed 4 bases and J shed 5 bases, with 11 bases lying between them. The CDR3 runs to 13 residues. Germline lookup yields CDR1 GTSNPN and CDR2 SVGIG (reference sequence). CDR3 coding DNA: TGTGCCTGGAACTCTCTACTTACCGGGGAGCTGTTTTTT. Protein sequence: CAWNSLLTGELFF.

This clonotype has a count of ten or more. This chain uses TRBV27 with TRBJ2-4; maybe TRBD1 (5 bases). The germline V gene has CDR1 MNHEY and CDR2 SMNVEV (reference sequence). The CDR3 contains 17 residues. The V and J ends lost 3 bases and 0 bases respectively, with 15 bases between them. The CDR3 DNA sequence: TGTGCCAGCAGTTTCGACCAGGGCCAGCTAGCCAAAAACATTCAGTACTTC. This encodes CASSFDQGQLAKNIQYF.

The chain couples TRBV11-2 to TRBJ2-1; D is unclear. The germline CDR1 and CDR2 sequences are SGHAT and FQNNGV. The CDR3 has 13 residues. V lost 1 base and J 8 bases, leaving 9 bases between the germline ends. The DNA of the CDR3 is TGTGCCAGCAGCTTAGTCGGTGTAGATGAGCAGTTCTTC. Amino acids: CASSLVGVDEQFF.

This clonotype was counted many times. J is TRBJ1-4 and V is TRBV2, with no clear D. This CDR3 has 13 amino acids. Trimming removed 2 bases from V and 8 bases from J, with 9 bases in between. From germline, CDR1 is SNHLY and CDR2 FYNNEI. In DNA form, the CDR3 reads TGTGCCAGCAGTGAAATTGCGGGAGAAAAACTGTTTTTT. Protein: CASSEIAGEKLFF.

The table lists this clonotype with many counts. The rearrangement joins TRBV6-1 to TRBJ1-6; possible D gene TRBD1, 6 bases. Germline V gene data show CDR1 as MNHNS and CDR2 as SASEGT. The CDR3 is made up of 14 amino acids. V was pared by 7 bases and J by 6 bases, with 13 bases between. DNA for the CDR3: TGTGCCAGCAAGGCGGGACACAGTAATTCACCCCTCCACTTT. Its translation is CASKAGHSNSPLHF.

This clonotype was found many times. CDR3 residues: CASSLSSLGSYEQYF. The DNA for the CDR3 is TGTGCCAGCAGTTTATCGTCACTGGGGTCCTACGAGCAGTACTTC. The chain uses TRBV27 and TRBJ2-7; D gene ambiguous. There are 15 residues in the CDR3. Germline CDR1 and CDR2: MNHEY and SMNVEV (reference sequence). Trimming cost V 0 bases and J 1 base, with 10 bases left between them.

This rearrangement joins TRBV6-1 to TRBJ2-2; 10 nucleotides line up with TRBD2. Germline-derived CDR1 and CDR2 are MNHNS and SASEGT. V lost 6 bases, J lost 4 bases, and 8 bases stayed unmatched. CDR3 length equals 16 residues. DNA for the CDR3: TGTGCCAGCAGACCACCTAGCGGGAGAATCACCGGGGAGCTGTTTTTT. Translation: CASRPPSGRITGELFF.

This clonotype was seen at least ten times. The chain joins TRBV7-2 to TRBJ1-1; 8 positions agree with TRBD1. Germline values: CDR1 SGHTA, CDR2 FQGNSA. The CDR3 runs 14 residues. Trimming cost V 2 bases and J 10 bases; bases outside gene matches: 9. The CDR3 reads CASSLNRGINLAFF. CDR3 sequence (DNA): TGTGCCAGCAGCTTAAACAGGGGGATAAACTTAGCTTTCTTT.

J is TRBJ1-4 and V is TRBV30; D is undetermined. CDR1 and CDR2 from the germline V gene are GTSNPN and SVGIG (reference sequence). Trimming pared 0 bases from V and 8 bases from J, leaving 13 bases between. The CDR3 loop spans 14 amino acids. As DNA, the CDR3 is TGTGCCTGGAGTGTAAAAGGGTTCGGAGAAAAACTGTTTTTT. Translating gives CAWSVKGFGEKLFF. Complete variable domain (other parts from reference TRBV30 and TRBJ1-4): SQTIHQWPATLVQPVGSPLSLECTVEGTSNPNLYWYRQAAGRGLQLLFYSVGIGQISSEVPQNLSASRPQDRQFILSSKKLLLSDSGFYLCAWSVKGFGEKLFFGSGTQLSVL.

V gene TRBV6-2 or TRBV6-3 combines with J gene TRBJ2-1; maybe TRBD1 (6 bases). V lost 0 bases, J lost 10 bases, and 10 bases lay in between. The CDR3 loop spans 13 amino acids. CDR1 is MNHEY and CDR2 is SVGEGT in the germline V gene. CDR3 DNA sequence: TGTGCCAGCAGTTACTCATCGACAGGCGAGCAGTTCTTC. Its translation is CASSYSSTGEQFF.

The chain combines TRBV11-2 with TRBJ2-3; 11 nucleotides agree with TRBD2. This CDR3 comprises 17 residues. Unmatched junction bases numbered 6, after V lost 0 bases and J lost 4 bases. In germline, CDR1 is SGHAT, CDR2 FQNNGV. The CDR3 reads CASSLETSGVLSDTQYF. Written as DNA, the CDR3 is TGTGCCAGCAGCTTAGAGACTAGCGGGGTCCTATCAGATACGCAGTATTTT.

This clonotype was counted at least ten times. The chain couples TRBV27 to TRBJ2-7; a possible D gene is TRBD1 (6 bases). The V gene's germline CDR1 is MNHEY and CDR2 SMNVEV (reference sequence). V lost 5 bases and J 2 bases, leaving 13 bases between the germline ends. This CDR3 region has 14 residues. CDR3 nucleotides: TGTGCCAGCAGTACCCTGGACAGAACCTACGAGCAGTACTTC. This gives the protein CASSTLDRTYEQYF.